This TCR beta chain originates from a study of cytomegalovirus exposure and HLA in healthy donors. Study background: Researchers found that approximately 85% of almost 400 genotyped donors fell within the Caucasian-associated ancestry cluster. Study conclusions and caveats: High specificity and sensitivity for cytomegalovirus status were reported for the classifier. Upon later analysis, HLA-associated TCR beta chains proved more clonally expanded than other, equally common chains.

Germline V CDR1 and CDR2: PRHDT, FYEKMQ (reference sequence). V lost 5 bases, J lost 3 bases, and 13 bases lay in between. The CDR3 extends over 14 amino acids. With respect to this clone: Its specificity is unknown.

Primers included in the PCR were 60 Vbeta and 13 Jbeta primers. In the original processing: The authors later counted tens of millions of unique TCR beta chains, approximately 12 million of them shared. Measured with immunoSEQ multiplex PCR; TCRdb has only the in-frame clones, and not every one. V and J calls and clone size follow that table, whereas D and trimming were derived from the DNA. In the table there are about 62,000 clones, roughly 75% of which are singletons. The sequence was obtained from a man aged 60 to 69 in good health and CMV-seropositive. The chain has TRBV13 and TRBJ1-1, with D tentatively TRBD1 (5 bases). The sample consisted of PBMCs. In nucleotides, the CDR3 is TGTGCCAGCAGCCTCCAGGACAAGTACACTGAAGCTTTCTTT. This gives the protein CASSLQDKYTEAFF.